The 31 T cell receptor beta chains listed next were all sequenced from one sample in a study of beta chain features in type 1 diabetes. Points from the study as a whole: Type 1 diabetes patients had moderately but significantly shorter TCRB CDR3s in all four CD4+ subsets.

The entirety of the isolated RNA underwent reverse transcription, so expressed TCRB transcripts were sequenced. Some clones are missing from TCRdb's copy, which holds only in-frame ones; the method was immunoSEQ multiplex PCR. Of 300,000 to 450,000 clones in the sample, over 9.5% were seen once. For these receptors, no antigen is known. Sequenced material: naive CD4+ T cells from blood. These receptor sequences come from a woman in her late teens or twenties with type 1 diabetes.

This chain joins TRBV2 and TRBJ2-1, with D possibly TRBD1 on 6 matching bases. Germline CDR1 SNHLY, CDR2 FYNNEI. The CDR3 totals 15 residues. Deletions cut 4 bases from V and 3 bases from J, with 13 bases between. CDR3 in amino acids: CASSAQGPIYNEQFF. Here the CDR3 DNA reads TGTGCCAGCAGTGCCCAGGGGCCCATCTACAATGAGCAGTTCTTC. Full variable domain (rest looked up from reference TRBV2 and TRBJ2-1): EPEVTQTPSHQVTQMGQEVILRCVPISNHLYFYWYRQILGQKVEFLVSFYNNEISEKSEIFDDQFSVERPDGSNFTLKIRSTKLEDSAMYFCASSAQGPIYNEQFFGPGTRLTVL.

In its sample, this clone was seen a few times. CDR3 in amino acids: CASSLAGPYEQYF. The CDR3 nucleotides are TGTGCCAGCAGCTTAGCGGGCCCCTACGAGCAGTACTTC. This sequence joins TRBV7-2 and TRBJ2-7; unclear D gene. The V gene's germline CDR1 is SGHTA and CDR2 FQGNSA. V lost 0 bases, J lost 2 bases, and 5 bases lay in between. This CDR3 has 13 amino acids. The whole variable domain, remainder taken from reference TRBV7-2 and TRBJ2-7, is GAGVSQSPSNKVTEKGKDVELRCDPISGHTALYWYRQSLGQGLEFLIYFQGNSAPDKSGLPSDRFSAERTGGSVSTLTIQRTQQEDSAVYLCASSLAGPYEQYFGPGTRLTVT.

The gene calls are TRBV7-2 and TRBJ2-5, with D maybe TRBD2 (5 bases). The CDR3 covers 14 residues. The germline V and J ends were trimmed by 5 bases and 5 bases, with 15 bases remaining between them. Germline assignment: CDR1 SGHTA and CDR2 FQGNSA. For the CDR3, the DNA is TGTGCCAGCAGCCGGAGGTCCCTGGAGGAGACCCAGTACTTC. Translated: CASSRRSLEETQYF.

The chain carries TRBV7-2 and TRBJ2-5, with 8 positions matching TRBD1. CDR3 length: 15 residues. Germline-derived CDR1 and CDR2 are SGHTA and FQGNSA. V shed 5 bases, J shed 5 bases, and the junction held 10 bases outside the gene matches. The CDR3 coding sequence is TGTGCCAGCAGCCTGAATCCAGGGGGCCGGGAGACCCAGTACTTC. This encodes CASSLNPGGRETQYF.

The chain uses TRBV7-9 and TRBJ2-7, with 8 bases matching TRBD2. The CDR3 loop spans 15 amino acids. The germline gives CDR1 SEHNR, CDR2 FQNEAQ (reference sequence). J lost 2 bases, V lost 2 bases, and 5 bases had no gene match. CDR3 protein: CASSLLTSGAYEQYF. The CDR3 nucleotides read TGTGCCAGCAGCTTACTTACTAGCGGAGCCTACGAGCAGTACTTC.

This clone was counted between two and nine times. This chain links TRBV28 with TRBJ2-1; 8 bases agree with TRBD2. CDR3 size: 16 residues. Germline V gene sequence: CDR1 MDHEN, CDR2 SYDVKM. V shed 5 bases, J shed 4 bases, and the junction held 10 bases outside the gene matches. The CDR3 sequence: CASSPGGSGTYNEQFF. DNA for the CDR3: TGTGCCAGCAGTCCCGGTGGTAGCGGGACGTACAATGAGCAGTTCTTC.

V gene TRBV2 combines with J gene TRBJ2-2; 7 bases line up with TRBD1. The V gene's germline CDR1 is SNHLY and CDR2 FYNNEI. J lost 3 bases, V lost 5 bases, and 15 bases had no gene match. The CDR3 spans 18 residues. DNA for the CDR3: TGTGCCAGCAGTACCCGGGACAGCTTTTTAGCAGACACCGGGGAGCTGTTTTTT. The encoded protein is CASSTRDSFLADTGELFF.

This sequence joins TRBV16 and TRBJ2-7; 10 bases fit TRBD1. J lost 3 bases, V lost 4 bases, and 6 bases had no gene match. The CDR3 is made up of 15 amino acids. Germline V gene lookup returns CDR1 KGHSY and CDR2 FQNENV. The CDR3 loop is CASSLPGQGNYEQYF. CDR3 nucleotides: TGTGCCAGCAGCCTGCCGGGACAGGGGAACTACGAGCAGTACTTC.

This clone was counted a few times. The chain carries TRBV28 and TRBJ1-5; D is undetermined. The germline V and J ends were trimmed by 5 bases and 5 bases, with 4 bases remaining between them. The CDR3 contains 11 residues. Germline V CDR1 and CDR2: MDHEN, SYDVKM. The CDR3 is CASSAYQPQHF. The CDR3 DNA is TGTGCCAGCAGTGCGTATCAGCCCCAGCATTTT.

The CDR3 coding sequence is TGTGCCAGCCAAGGACAGACGAATGAAAAACTGTTTTTT. Protein: CASQGQTNEKLFF. The chain recombines TRBV18 with TRBJ1-4; possible D gene TRBD1, 6 bases. From germline, CDR1 is KGHSH and CDR2 LQKENI. V was shortened by 8 bases and J by 5 bases, with 12 bases between the two germline ends. The CDR3 is 13 amino acids.

The CDR3 sequence is CASRGGATNQPQHF. Here the CDR3 DNA reads TGTGCCAGCAGGGGGGGGGCAACGAATCAGCCCCAGCATTTT. The genes are TRBV2 and TRBJ1-5; possibly TRBD1 for D (6 bases). The CDR3 is 14 amino acids. V lost 6 bases and J 4 bases, leaving 13 bases between the germline ends. Germline V gene lookup returns CDR1 SNHLY and CDR2 FYNNEI. Combining the CDR3 with reference TRBV2 and TRBJ1-5 gives the whole variable domain EPEVTQTPSHQVTQMGQEVILRCVPISNHLYFYWYRQILGQKVEFLVSFYNNEISEKSEIFDDQFSVERPDGSNFTLKIRSTKLEDSAMYFCASRGGATNQPQHFGDGTRLSIL.

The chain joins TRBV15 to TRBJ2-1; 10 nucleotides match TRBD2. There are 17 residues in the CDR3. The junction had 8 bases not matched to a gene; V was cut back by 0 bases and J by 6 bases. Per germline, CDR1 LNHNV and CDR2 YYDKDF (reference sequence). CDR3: CATSRDRSLAGVNEQFF. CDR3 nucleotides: TGTGCCACCAGCAGAGATAGGAGTCTAGCGGGAGTCAATGAGCAGTTCTTC.

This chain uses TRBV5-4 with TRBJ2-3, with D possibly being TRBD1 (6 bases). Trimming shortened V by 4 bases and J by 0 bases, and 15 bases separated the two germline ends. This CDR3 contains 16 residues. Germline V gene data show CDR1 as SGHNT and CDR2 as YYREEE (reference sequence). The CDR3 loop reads CASSPQGTPSTDTQYF. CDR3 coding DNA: TGTGCCAGCAGCCCGCAGGGGACCCCTAGCACAGATACGCAGTATTTT.

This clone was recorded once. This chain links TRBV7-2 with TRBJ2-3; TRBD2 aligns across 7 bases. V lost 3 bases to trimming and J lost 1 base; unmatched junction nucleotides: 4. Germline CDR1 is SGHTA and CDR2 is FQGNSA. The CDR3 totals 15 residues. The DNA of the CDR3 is TGTGCCAGCAGCTTGCGAGGGAGGGGCACAGATACGCAGTATTTT. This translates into CASSLRGRGTDTQYF.

The CDR3 sequence: CASPPGTQYF. CDR3 nucleotide sequence: TGTGCCAGCCCGCCCGGGACCCAGTACTTC. The chain joins TRBV28 to TRBJ2-5; D gene ambiguous. Trimming removed 8 bases from V and 7 bases from J, with 8 bases in between. Germline V gene data show CDR1 as MDHEN and CDR2 as SYDVKM. The CDR3 runs 10 residues.

The CDR3 DNA follows: TGTGCCAGCACCGCCGACAGCGGGAGCTACGAGCAGTACTTC. Translated: CASTADSGSYEQYF. V is TRBV2 and J is TRBJ2-7, with 8 bases aligning to TRBD2. CDR1 and CDR2 from the germline V gene are SNHLY and FYNNEI. The V gene end was trimmed by 7 bases and the J gene end by 3 bases; junction bases not matched to a gene: 8. The CDR3 is 14 amino acids.

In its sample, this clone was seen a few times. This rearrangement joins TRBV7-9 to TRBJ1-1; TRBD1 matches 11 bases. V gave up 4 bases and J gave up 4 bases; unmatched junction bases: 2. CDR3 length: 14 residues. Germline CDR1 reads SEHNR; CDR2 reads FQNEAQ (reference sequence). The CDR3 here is CASSSGTGGTEAFF. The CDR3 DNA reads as TGTGCCAGCAGCTCCGGGACAGGGGGCACTGAAGCTTTCTTT.

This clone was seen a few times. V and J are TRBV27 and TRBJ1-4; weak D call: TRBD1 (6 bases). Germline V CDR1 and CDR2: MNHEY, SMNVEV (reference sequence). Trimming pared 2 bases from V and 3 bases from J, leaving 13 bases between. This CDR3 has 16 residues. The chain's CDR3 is CASSLQQGRANEKLFF. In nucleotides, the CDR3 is TGTGCCAGCAGTTTACAACAGGGTAGGGCTAATGAAAAACTGTTTTTT.

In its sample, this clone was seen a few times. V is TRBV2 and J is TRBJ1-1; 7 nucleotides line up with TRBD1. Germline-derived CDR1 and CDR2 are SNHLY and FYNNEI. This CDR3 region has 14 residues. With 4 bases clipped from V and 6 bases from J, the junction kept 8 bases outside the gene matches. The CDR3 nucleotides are TGTGCCAGCAGTGTAGGGACAGCTATGCCTGAAGCTTTCTTT. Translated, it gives CASSVGTAMPEAFF.

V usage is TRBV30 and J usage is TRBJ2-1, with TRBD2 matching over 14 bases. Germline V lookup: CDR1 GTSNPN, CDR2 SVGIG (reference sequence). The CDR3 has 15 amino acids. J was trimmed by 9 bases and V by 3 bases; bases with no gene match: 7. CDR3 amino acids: CAWSGGLAGASEQFF. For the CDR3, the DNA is TGTGCCTGGAGCGGGGGACTAGCGGGAGCCAGTGAGCAGTTCTTC.

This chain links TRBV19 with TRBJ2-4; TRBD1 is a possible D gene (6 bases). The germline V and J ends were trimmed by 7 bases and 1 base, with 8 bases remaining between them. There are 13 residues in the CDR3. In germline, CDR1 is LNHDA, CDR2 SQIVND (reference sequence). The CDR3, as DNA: TGTGCCAGTAAGGACAGCGCCAAAAACATTCAGTACTTC. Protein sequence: CASKDSAKNIQYF.

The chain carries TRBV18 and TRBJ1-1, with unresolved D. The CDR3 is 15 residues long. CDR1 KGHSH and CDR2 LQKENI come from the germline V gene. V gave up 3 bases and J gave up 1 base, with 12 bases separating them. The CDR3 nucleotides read TGTGCCAGCTCACCGTCGGGAGGAGAGAACACTGAAGCTTTCTTT. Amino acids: CASSPSGGENTEAFF.

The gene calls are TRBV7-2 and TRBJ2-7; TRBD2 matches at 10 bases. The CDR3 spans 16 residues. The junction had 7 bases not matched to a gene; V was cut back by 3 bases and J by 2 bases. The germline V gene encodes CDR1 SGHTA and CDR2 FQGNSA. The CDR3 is CASSLAGTSATYEQYF. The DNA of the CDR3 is TGTGCCAGCAGCTTGGCCGGGACTAGCGCCACCTACGAGCAGTACTTC. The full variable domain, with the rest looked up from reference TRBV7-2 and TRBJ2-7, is GAGVSQSPSNKVTEKGKDVELRCDPISGHTALYWYRQSLGQGLEFLIYFQGNSAPDKSGLPSDRFSAERTGGSVSTLTIQRTQQEDSAVYLCASSLAGTSATYEQYFGPGTRLTVT.

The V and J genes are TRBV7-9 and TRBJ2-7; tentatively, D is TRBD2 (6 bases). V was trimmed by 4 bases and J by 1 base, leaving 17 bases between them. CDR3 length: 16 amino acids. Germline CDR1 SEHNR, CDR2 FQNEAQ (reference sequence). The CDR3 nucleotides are TGTGCCAGCAGCTCGTTAGCCGGGACTCGGTCCTACGAGCAGTACTTC. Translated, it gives CASSSLAGTRSYEQYF. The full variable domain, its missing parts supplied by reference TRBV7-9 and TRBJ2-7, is DTGVSQNPRHKITKRGQNVTFRCDPISEHNRLYWYRQTLGQGPEFLTYFQNEAQLEKSRLLSDRFSAERPKGSFSTLEIQRTEQGDSAMYLCASSSLAGTRSYEQYFGPGTRLTVT.

The CDR3 loop reads CASSSTTGDTGELFF. The CDR3 DNA follows: TGCGCCAGCAGCTCGACAACGGGGGACACCGGGGAGCTGTTTTTT. This chain links TRBV5-1 with TRBJ2-2; tentatively, D is TRBD2 (6 bases). Germline V lookup: CDR1 SGHRS, CDR2 YFSETQ. This CDR3 spans 15 amino acids. V gave up 3 bases and J gave up 3 bases, with 12 bases separating them.

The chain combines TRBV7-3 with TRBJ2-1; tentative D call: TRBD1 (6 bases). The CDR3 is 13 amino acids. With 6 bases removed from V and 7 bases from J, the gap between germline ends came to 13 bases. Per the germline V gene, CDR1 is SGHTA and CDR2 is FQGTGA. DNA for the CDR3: TGTGCCAGCAGTTACATCGACAGGAATGAGCAGTTCTTC. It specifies CASSYIDRNEQFF.

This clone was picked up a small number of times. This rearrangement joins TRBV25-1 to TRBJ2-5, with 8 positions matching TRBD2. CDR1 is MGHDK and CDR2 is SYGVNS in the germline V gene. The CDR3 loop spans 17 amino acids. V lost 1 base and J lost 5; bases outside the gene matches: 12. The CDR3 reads CASSELGGGIRRETQYF. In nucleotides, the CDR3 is TGTGCCAGCAGTGAATTAGGCGGGGGGATTCGTCGGGAGACCCAGTACTTC.

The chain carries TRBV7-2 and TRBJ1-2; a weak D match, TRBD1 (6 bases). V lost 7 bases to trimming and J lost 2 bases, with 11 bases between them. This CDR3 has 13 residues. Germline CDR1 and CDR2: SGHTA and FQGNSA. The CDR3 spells CASTPGHNYGYTF. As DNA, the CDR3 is TGTGCCAGCACGCCGGGACACAACTATGGCTACACCTTC.

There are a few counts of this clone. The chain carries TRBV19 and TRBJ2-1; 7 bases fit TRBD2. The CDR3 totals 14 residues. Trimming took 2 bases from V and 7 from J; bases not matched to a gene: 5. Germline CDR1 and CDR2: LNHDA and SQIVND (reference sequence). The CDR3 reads CASSIMAGVNEQFF. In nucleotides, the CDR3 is TGTGCCAGTAGTATAATGGCGGGGGTGAATGAGCAGTTCTTC.

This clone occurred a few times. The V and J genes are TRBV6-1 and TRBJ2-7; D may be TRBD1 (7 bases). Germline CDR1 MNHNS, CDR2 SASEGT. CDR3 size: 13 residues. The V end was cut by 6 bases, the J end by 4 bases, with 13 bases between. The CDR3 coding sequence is TGTGCCAGCAGGGCGGGACAGTCGTACGAGCAGTACTTC. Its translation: CASRAGQSYEQYF.

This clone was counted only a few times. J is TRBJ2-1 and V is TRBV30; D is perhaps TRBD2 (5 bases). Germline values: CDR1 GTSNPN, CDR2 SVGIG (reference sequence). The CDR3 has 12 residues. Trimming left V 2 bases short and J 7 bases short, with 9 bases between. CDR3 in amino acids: CAWSPSGNEQFF. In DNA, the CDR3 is TGTGCCTGGAGTCCGAGCGGAAATGAGCAGTTCTTC.